The present T cell receptor beta chain was sequenced within a study of blood T cells in healthy people across ages. Through a sample-barcoded 5' primer and a J-beta primer mix, a second PCR was run for roughly 6 to 12 cycles. MiXCR, applied by TCRdb to the 5' RACE reads, yields one record per CDR3 protein. The sample yields hundreds of thousands of distinct CDR3 sequences, roughly 21% seen once. CDR3 size: 14 residues. The J segment lost 4 bases and the V segment lost 6 bases, leaving 6 bases of the junction unmatched. Germline V gives CDR1 ENHRY, CDR2 SYGVKD. The chain couples TRBV10-3 to TRBJ1-1; 9 nucleotides agree with TRBD1. This clonotype was sampled from a man aged 65 to 79 in good health. Sequenced: blood. In nucleotides, the CDR3 is TGTGCCATCAGAGAGGACAGGGGAGCCACTGAAGCTTTCTTT. Amino acids: CAIREDRGATEAFF.